This T cell receptor beta chain was found in a study of T cells in Graves' hyperthyroidism and ophthalmopathy. Per germline, CDR1 SGHTA and CDR2 FQGNSA. The CDR3 contains 15 residues. The V and J ends lost 7 bases and 8 bases respectively, with 20 bases between them. RNA transcripts gave rise to amplified TCR beta CDR3 regions. Researchers ran a first-round RT-PCR on the TCR CDR3 using the HTBI primer set. TCRdb used MiXCR to reprocess the multiplex PCR reads, holding one entry per CDR3 protein. The sample lists 300,000 to 450,000 distinct CDR3 sequences, more than 15% occurring once. Patients having uncontrolled infection, another autoimmune disease, pregnancy or lactation were not included. The blood specimen was taken at initial hyperthyroidism diagnosis, before any ophthalmopathy symptoms.

The chain couples TRBV7-2 to TRBJ1-4; D unclear. The sample taken for sequencing was blood. This clonotype was sampled from a woman aged 18-29 years with Graves' hyperthyroidism that later progressed to Graves' ophthalmopathy. CDR3 loop: CASTSSSGGGEKLFF. CDR3 nucleotide sequence: TGTGCCAGCACCTCATCCTCGGGAGGAGGGGAAAAACTGTTTTTT. The whole variable domain, filled in from reference TRBV7-2 and TRBJ1-4, reads GAGVSQSPSNKVTEKGKDVELRCDPISGHTALYWYRQSLGQGLEFLIYFQGNSAPDKSGLPSDRFSAERTGGSVSTLTIQRTQQEDSAVYLCASTSSSGGGEKLFFGSGTQLSVL.